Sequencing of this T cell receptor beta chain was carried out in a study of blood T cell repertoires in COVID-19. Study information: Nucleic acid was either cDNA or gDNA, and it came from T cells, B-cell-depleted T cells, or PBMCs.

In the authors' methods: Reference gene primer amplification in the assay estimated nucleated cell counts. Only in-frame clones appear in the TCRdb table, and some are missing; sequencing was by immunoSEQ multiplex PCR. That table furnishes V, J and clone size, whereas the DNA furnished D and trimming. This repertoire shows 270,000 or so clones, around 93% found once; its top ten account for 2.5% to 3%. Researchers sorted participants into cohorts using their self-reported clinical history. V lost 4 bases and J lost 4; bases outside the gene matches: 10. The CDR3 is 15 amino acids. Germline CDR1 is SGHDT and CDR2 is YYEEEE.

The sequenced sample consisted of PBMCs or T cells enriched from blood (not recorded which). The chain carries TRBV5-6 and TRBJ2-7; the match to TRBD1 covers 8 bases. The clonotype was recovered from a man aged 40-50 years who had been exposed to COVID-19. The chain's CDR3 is CASSRHLTGEYEQYF. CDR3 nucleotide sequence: TGTGCCAGCAGCCGCCACTTGACAGGGGAGTACGAGCAGTACTTC.